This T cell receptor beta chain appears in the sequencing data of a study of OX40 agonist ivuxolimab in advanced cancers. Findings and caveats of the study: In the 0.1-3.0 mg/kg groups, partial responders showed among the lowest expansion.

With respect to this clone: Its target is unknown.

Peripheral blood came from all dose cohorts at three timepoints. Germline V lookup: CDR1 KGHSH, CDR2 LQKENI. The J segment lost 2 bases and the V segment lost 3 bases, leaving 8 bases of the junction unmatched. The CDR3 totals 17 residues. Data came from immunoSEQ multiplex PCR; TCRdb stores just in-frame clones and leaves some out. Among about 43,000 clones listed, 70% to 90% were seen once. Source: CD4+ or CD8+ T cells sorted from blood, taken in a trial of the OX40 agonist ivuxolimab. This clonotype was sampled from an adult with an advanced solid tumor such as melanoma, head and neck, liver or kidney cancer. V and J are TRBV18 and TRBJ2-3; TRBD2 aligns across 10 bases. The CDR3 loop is CASSPVSLAGITDTQYF. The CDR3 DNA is TGTGCCAGCTCACCCGTATCACTAGCGGGGATCACAGATACGCAGTATTTT.